Detailed here is one T cell receptor beta chain. The read ends 3 residues shy of where the CDR3 ends; the end is completed using the germline J gene. This record comes from a study of T cells in women clearing cervical HPV infection. Method: immunoSEQ multiplex PCR; TCRdb's copy keeps in-frame clones and lacks some. The sample holds about 22,000 clones. From germline, CDR1 is KGHSH and CDR2 LQKENI. The CDR3 has 15 amino acids. This sequence originates from a woman between 18 and 70 years old with a cervical HPV16 infection that either progressed to CIN3+ or cleared (not recorded which). Sequencing input: blood buffy coat. V is TRBV18 and J is TRBJ1-2; no clear D. The DNA read from the CDR3 is TGTGCCAGCTCCCTTGGGCCCAGAGGCTCCTACGAA. This encodes CASSLGPRGSYE. The whole CDR3 sequence reads CASSLGPRGSYEYTF.